This T cell receptor beta chain was found in a study of blood T cells in healthy people across ages. Findings and caveats of the study: Observed TCR beta diversity per million T cells went down as age went up. This fall followed a roughly linear course with age. Long-lived donors carried more naive CD4+ cells and greater diversity than aged donors.

The authors isolated at least 6.5 million PBMCs per sample. Each sample yielded at least 5 micrograms of PBMC total RNA. Then a second PCR, running roughly 7 to 11 cycles, was carried out with a sample-barcoded 5' primer and a J-beta primer mix. TCRdb re-derived calls from the 5' RACE reads in MiXCR, one entry per CDR3 protein. The repertoire holds around 700,000 distinct CDR3 sequences, with about 25% as singletons. This clonotype came up a few times. The antigen is not known. CDR1 is MDHEN and CDR2 is SYDVKM in the germline V gene. V was clipped by 3 bases and J by 2 bases, with 11 bases between them. The length of the CDR3 is 14 residues. The same sample was also used in a study of T cells of mothers and their children.

This clonotype originated in a boy aged 5-17 years in good health. The chain carries TRBV28 and TRBJ2-7, with D perhaps TRBD1 or TRBD2 (5 bases each). The sequenced sample was blood. CDR3 in amino acids: CASSLDSDTYEQYF. CDR3 nucleotides: TGTGCCAGCAGTTTGGACTCGGACACCTACGAGCAGTACTTC.